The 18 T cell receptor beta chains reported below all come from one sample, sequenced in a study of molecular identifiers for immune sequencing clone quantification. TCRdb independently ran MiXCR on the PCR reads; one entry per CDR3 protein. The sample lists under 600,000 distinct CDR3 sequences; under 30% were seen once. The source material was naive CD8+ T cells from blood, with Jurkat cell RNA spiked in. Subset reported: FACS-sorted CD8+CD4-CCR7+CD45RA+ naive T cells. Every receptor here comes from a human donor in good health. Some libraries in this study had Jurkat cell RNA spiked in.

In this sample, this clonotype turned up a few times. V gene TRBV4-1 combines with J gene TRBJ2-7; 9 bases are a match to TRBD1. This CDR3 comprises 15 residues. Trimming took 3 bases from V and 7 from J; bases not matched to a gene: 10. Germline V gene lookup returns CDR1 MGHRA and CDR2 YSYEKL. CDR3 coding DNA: TGCGCCAGCAGCCACCAGGACAGGGGTTCGGAAGAGCAGTACTTC. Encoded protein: CASSHQDRGSEEQYF.

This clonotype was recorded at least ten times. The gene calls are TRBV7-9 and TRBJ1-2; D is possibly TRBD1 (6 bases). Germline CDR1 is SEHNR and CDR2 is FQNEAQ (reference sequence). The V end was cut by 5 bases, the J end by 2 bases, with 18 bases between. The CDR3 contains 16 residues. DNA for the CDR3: TGTGCCAGCAGCGTTAGCGGGCAGGGGCAGAACTATGGCTACACCTTC. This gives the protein CASSVSGQGQNYGYTF.

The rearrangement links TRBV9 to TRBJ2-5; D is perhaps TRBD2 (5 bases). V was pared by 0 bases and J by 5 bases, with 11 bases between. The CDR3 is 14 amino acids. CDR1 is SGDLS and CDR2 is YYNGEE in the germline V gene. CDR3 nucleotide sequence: TGTGCCAGCAGCGTAGCGGCGGGTCGGGAGACCCAGTACTTC. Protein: CASSVAAGRETQYF.

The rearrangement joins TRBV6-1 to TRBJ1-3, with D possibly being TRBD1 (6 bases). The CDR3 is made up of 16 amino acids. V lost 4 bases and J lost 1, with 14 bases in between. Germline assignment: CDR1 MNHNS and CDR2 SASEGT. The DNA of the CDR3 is TGTGCCAGCAGTGTAAGACAGGATTATTCTGGAAACACCATATATTTT. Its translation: CASSVRQDYSGNTIYF.

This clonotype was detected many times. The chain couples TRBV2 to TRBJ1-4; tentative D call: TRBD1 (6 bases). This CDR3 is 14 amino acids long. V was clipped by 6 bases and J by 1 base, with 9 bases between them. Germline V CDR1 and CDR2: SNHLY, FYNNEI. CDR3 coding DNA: TGTGCCAGCAGCCCACAGGGAACTAATGAAAAACTGTTTTTT. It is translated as CASSPQGTNEKLFF. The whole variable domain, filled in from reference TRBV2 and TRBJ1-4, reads EPEVTQTPSHQVTQMGQEVILRCVPISNHLYFYWYRQILGQKVEFLVSFYNNEISEKSEIFDDQFSVERPDGSNFTLKIRSTKLEDSAMYFCASSPQGTNEKLFFGSGTQLSVL.

This CDR3 reads CASSQDQYEGGSYNSPLHF. The DNA for the CDR3 is TGCGCCAGCAGCCAAGATCAATACGAGGGCGGCTCCTATAATTCACCCCTCCACTTT. The J gene is TRBJ1-6, the V gene TRBV4-3; D is unresolved. Trimming removed 0 bases from V and 0 bases from J, with 15 bases in between. The CDR3 is made up of 19 amino acids. Germline CDR1 is LGHNA and CDR2 is YSLEER.

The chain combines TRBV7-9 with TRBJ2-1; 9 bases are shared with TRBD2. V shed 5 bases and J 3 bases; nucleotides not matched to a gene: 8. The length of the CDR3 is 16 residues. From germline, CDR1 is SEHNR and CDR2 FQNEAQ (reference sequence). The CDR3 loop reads CASSTQQRGDYNEQFF. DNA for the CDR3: TGTGCCAGCAGCACACAACAGCGGGGGGACTACAATGAGCAGTTCTTC.

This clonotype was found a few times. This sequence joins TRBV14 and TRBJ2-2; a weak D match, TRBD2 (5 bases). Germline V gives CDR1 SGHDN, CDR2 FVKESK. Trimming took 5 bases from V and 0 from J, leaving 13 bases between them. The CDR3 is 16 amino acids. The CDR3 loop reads CASSGLRGTNTGELFF. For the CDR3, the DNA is TGTGCCAGCAGCGGGCTAAGAGGGACGAACACCGGGGAGCTGTTTTTT. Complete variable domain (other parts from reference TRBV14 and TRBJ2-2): EAGVTQFPSHSVIEKGQTVTLRCDPISGHDNLYWYRRVMGKEIKFLLHFVKESKQDESGMPNNRFLAERTGGTYSTLKVQPAELEDSGVYFCASSGLRGTNTGELFFGEGSRLTVL.

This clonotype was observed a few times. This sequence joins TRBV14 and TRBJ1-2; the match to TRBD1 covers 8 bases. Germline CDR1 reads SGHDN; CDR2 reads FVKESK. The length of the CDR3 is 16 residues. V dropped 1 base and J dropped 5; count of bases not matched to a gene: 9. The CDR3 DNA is TGTGCCAGCAGCCAAGTTGTCTCAGGGGGCCGGTATGGCTACACCTTC. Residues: CASSQVVSGGRYGYTF.

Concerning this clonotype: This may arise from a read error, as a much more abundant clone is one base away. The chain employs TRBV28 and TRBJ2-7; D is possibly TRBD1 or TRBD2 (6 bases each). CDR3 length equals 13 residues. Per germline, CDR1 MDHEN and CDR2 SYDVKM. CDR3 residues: CASSSRGAYEEYF. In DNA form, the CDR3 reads TGTGCCAGCAGCTCAAGGGGGGCTTACGAGGAGTACTTC.

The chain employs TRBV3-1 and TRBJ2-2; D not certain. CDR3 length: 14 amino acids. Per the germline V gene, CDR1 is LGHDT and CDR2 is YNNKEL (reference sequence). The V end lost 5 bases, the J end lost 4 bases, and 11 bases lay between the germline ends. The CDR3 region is CASSFGPSTGELFF. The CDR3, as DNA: TGTGCCAGCAGCTTCGGACCAAGCACCGGGGAGCTGTTTTTT.

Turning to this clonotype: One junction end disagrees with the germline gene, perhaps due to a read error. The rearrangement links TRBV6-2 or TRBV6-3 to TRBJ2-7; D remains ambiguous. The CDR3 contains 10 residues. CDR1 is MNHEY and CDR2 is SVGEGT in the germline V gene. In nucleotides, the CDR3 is TGTGCCAGCAGTGATTCCGAGCAGTGCTTC. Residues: CASSDSEQCF.

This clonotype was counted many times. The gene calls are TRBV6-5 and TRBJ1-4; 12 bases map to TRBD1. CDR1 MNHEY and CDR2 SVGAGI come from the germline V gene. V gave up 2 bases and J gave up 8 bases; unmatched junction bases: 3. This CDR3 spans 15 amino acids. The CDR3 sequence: CASSYGTGGQEKLFF. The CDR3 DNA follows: TGTGCCAGCAGTTACGGGACAGGGGGCCAGGAAAAACTGTTTTTT.

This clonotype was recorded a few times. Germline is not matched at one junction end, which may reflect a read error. The CDR3 loop reads CAISDSGSSYGQYF. In DNA, the CDR3 is TGTGCCATCAGCGATTCGGGAAGTTCCTACGGGCAGTACTTC. The chain couples TRBV10-3 to TRBJ2-7, with D possibly TRBD2 on 5 matching bases. CDR1 and CDR2 (germline): ENHRY, SYGVKD. This CDR3 contains 14 residues.

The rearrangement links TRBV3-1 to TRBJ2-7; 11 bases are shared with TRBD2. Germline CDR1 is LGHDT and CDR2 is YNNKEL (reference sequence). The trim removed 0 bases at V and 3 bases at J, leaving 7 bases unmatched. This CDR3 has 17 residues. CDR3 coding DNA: TGTGCCAGCAGCCAAGAAGGACTAGCGGGCCCCAACTACGAGCAGTACTTC. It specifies CASSQEGLAGPNYEQYF.

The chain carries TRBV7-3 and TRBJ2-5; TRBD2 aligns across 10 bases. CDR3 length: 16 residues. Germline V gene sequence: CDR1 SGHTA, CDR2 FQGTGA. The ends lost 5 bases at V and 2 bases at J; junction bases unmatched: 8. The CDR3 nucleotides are TGTGCCAGCAGCCTAGGGACTAGCGATCCACAAGAGACCCAGTACTTC. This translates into CASSLGTSDPQETQYF.

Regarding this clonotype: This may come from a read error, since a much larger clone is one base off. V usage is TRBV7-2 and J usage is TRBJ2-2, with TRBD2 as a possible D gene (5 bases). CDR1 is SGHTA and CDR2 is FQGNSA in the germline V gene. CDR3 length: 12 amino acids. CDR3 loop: CASSSGAGVLFF. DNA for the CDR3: TGTGCCAGCAGCTCAGGTGCCGGGGTGCTGTTTTTT.

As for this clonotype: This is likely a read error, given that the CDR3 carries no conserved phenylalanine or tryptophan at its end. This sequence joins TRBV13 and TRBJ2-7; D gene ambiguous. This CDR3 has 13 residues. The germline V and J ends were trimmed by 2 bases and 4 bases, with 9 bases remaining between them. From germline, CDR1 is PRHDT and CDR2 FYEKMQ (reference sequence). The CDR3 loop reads CASSLIPGYEQYP. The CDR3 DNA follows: TGTGCCAGCAGCTTAATCCCGGGTTACGAGCAGTACCCC.